These 17 T cell receptor beta chains share one sample of origin, sequenced in a study of blood T cell repertoires in COVID-19. Sequenced by immunoSEQ multiplex PCR; TCRdb stores in-frame clones only, minus some. Of over 100,000 clones listed, around 88% were seen once; the top ten hold 10%. The sample comprised peripheral blood. These receptors were collected from a man between 45 and 60 years old with acute or convalescent COVID-19.

This chain links TRBV20-1 with TRBJ2-5, with 9 bases matching TRBD2. Per germline, CDR1 DFQATT and CDR2 SNEGSKA (reference sequence). This CDR3 contains 15 residues. V lost 3 bases to trimming and J lost 1 base; unmatched junction nucleotides: 6. CDR3 DNA sequence: TGCAGTGCTAGTAAAGCGGGAGGAAGCCAAGAGACCCAGTACTTC. Its protein is CSASKAGGSQETQYF.

The chain carries TRBV6-6 and TRBJ1-5, with 9 bases lining up with TRBD1. Germline V gene lookup returns CDR1 MNHNY and CDR2 SVGAGI (reference sequence). Trimming at V came to 6 bases and at J to 9 bases, leaving 9 bases not matched to a gene. CDR3 length equals 14 residues. The CDR3 DNA follows: TGTGCCAGCAGCACTACAGGGGGCACGGGGCCCCAGCATTTT. Protein sequence: CASSTTGGTGPQHF.

The chain employs TRBV5-1 and TRBJ1-1, with 8 bases aligning to TRBD1. V was pared by 2 bases and J by 3 bases, with 6 bases of the junction left unmatched. Per the germline V gene, CDR1 is SGHRS and CDR2 is YFSETQ. The CDR3 has 15 amino acids. The DNA for the CDR3 is TGCGCCAGCAGCTTCCAGGGGGCGGTGGACACTGAAGCTTTCTTT. Its protein is CASSFQGAVDTEAFF.

The chain joins TRBV5-6 to TRBJ2-7; 9 positions match TRBD2. Germline V gene sequence: CDR1 SGHDT, CDR2 YYEEEE. The trim removed 7 bases at V and 2 bases at J, leaving 7 bases unmatched. The CDR3 is made up of 14 amino acids. CDR3 sequence: CASHSLAGAYEQYF. The DNA for the CDR3 is TGTGCCAGCCACTCGTTAGCGGGGGCCTACGAGCAGTACTTC.

This clone was picked up one time. The V gene is TRBV5-1, the J gene TRBJ1-1; D uncertain. With 0 bases removed from V and 3 bases from J, the gap between germline ends came to 12 bases. The CDR3 is 15 amino acids. The germline CDR1 and CDR2 sequences are SGHRS and YFSETQ. The CDR3 sequence: CASSLGGIHDTEAFF. For the CDR3, the DNA is TGCGCCAGCAGCTTGGGAGGTATTCATGACACTGAAGCTTTCTTT.

The chain links TRBV5-4 to TRBJ2-1; 9 bases agree with TRBD2. CDR3 length equals 17 residues. Germline lookup yields CDR1 SGHNT and CDR2 YYREEE (reference sequence). V gave up 0 bases and J gave up 7 bases; unmatched junction bases: 11. In DNA form, the CDR3 reads TGTGCCAGCAGCTTGGGGTTTGAGCGGGGGGCCGCTAATGAGCAGTTCTTC. It specifies CASSLGFERGAANEQFF.

V is TRBV4-1 and J is TRBJ1-2, with a tentative D call TRBD1 (6 bases). The CDR3 extends over 13 amino acids. V shed 4 bases and J shed 5 bases, with 11 bases lying between them. From germline, CDR1 is MGHRA and CDR2 YSYEKL. CDR3 loop: CASSLQGGYGYTF. CDR3 DNA sequence: TGCGCCAGCAGCCTACAGGGTGGGTATGGCTACACCTTC.

This rearrangement joins TRBV12-3 or TRBV12-4 to TRBJ2-5; no definite D call. V shed 3 bases and J shed 5 bases, with 10 bases lying between them. The CDR3 has 13 residues. In DNA, the CDR3 is TGTGCCAGCAGTTTCATCCAGAGGGAGACCCAGTACTTC. It codes for CASSFIQRETQYF.

The J gene is TRBJ1-4, the V gene TRBV1; TRBD1, the D gene given by the table, was not confirmed from the DNA. TRBV1 is described as a pseudogene. CDR3 length: 16 amino acids. DNA for the CDR3: TGCACCAGCAGCCCTACCGAACAGGGCAGAATTGAAAAACTGTTTTTT. It codes for CTSSPTEQGRIEKLFF.

The chain's CDR3 is CSASLRGQNSPLHF. The CDR3 coding sequence is TGCAGTGCTAGTCTGAGGGGGCAGAATTCACCCCTCCACTTT. The gene calls are TRBV20-1 and TRBJ1-6; 7 bases match TRBD1. The V and J ends lost 3 bases and 7 bases, in that order; junction bases with no gene match: 6. CDR1 and CDR2 from the germline V gene are DFQATT and SNEGSKA (reference sequence). This CDR3 region has 14 residues.

The chain recombines TRBV3-1 (or the pseudogene TRBV3-2) with TRBJ1-6; the D gene is possibly TRBD1 (5 bases). The V gene's germline CDR1 is LGHDT and CDR2 YNNKEL (reference sequence). V shed 4 bases and J shed 10 bases, with 11 bases lying between them. CDR3 length: 13 amino acids. The CDR3 sequence is CASSPDTQSPLHF. The CDR3 region has the DNA TGTGCCAGCAGCCCGGACACACAGTCACCCCTCCACTTT.

The genes are TRBV7-9 and TRBJ1-1; weak D call: TRBD1 (6 bases). The CDR3 has 10 residues. CDR1 SEHNR and CDR2 FQNEAQ come from the germline V gene (reference sequence). V lost 6 bases to trimming and J lost 8 bases, with 7 bases between them. The chain's CDR3 is CASSGQEAFF. The CDR3 DNA reads as TGTGCCAGCAGTGGACAGGAAGCTTTCTTT.

The rearrangement joins TRBV28 to TRBJ2-7; no reliable D call. Germline values: CDR1 MDHEN, CDR2 SYDVKM. V was cut by 7 bases and J by 5 bases, with 18 bases left in between. This CDR3 comprises 14 residues. CDR3 residues: CASTPSGFSNEQYF. The CDR3, as DNA: TGTGCCAGCACCCCGAGTGGTTTTAGTAACGAGCAGTACTTC.

The rearrangement joins TRBV6-6 to TRBJ2-7; D gene unclear. Germline V gene sequence: CDR1 MNHNY, CDR2 SVGAGI (reference sequence). The V end lost 10 bases, the J end lost 3 bases, and 16 bases lay between the germline ends. This CDR3 region has 13 residues. The CDR3 DNA is TGTGCCACCTCAAAACAGATGAACTACGAGCAGTACTTC. Translated: CATSKQMNYEQYF.

This chain joins TRBV7-6 and TRBJ1-6; the D is unclear. Deletions cut 1 base from V and 10 bases from J, with 5 bases between. The CDR3 covers 12 residues. In germline, CDR1 is SGHVS, CDR2 FNYEAQ. CDR3 residues: CASSLGESPLHF. For the CDR3, the DNA is TGTGCCAGCAGCTTAGGAGAGTCACCCCTCCACTTT.

This clone was detected once. The rearrangement joins TRBV4-1 to TRBJ1-6; 7 bases are a match to TRBD1. The CDR3 has 17 amino acids. The V gene end was trimmed by 5 bases and the J gene end by 3 bases; junction bases not matched to a gene: 10. CDR1 MGHRA and CDR2 YSYEKL come from the germline V gene. The CDR3 loop is CASSARGDRDYNSPLHF. CDR3 nucleotides: TGCGCCAGCAGCGCCCGAGGCGACAGGGACTATAATTCACCCCTCCACTTT.

The chain employs TRBV10-3 and TRBJ1-1; D gene unclear. V was cut by 3 bases and J by 8 bases, with 10 bases left in between. From germline, CDR1 is ENHRY and CDR2 SYGVKD. The CDR3 sequence is 12 residues long. The CDR3, as DNA: TGTGCCATCAGTGAATCAGCTAGAGAAGCTTTCTTT. Protein product: CAISESAREAFF.